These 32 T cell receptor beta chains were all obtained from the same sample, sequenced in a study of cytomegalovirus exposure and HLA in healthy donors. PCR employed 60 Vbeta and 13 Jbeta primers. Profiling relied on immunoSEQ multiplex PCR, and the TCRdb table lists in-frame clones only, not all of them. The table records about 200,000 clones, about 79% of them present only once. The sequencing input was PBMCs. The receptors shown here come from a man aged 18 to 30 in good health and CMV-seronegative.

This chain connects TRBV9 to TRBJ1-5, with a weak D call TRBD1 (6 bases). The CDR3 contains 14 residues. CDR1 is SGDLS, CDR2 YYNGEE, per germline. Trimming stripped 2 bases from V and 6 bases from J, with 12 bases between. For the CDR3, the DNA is TGTGCCAGCAGCGTGATGGGGGCCGGTCAGCCCCAGCATTTT. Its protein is CASSVMGAGQPQHF.

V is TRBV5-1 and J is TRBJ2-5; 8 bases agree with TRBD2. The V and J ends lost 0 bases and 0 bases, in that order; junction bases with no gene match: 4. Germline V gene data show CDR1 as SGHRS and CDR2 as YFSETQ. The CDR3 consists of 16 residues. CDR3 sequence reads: CASSLGTGGYQETQYF. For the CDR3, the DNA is TGCGCCAGCAGCTTGGGTACGGGAGGGTACCAAGAGACCCAGTACTTC.

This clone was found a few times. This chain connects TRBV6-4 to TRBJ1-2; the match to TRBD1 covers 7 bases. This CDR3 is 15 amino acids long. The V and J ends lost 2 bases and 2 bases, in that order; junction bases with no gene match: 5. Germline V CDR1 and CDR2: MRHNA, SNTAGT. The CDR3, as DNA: TGTGCCAGCAGTGACCCGGGCAGGGGGAACTATGGCTACACCTTC. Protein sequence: CASSDPGRGNYGYTF.

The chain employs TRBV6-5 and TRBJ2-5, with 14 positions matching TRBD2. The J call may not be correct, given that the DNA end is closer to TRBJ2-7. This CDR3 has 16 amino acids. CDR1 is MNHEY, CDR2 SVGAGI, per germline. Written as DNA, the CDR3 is TGTGCCAGCAGTTACTCCGGACTAGCGGGGGGCAACGAGCAGTACTTC. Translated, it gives CASSYSGLAGGNEQYF.

The CDR3 here is CASSLASGSGIEQFF. CDR3 nucleotides: TGTGCCAGCAGCTTGGCTAGCGGGAGTGGTATTGAGCAGTTCTTC. This chain uses TRBV5-8 with TRBJ2-1, with 10 bases identical to TRBD2. V was pared by 0 bases and J by 9 bases, with 6 bases of the junction left unmatched. The germline gives CDR1 SGHTS, CDR2 YDEGEE. The CDR3 covers 15 residues.

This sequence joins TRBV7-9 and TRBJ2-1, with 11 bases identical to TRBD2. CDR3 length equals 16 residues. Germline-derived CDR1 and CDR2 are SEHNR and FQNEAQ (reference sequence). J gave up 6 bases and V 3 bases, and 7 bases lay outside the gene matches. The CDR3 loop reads CASSFRGLAGGNEQFF. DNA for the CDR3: TGTGCCAGCAGCTTCCGAGGTCTAGCGGGGGGCAATGAGCAGTTCTTC.

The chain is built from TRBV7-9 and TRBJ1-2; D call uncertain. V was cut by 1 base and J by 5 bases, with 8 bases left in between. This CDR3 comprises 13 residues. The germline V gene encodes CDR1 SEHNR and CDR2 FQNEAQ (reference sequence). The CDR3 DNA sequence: TGTGCCAGCAGCTTAGATCCGGGGTATGGCTACACCTTC. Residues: CASSLDPGYGYTF.

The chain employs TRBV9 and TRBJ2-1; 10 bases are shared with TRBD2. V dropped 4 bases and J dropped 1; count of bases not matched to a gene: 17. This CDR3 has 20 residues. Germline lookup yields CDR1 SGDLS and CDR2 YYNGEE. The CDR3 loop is CASSPRSGRAQIESYNEQFF. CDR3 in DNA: TGTGCCAGCAGCCCCCGGAGCGGGAGGGCCCAGATAGAATCCTACAATGAGCAGTTCTTC.

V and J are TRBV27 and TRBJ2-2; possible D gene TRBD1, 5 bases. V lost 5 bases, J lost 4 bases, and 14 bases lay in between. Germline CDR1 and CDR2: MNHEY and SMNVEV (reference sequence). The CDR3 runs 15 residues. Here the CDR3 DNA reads TGTGCCAGCAGTGTACAGGCCTTGGGCACCGGGGAGCTGTTTTTT. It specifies CASSVQALGTGELFF.

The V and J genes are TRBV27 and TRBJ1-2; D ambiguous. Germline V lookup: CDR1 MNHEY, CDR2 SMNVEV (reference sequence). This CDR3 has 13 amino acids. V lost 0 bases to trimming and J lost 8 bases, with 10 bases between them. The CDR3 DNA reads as TGTGCCAGCAGTTTATCTGGTCCCGGGGGCTACACCTTC. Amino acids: CASSLSGPGGYTF.

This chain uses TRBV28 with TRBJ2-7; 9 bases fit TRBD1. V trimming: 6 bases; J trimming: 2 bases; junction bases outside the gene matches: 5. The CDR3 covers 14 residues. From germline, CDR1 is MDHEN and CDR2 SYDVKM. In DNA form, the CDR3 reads TGTGCCAGCAGCTCGGGACAGGGAACCTACGAGCAGTACTTC. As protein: CASSSGQGTYEQYF.

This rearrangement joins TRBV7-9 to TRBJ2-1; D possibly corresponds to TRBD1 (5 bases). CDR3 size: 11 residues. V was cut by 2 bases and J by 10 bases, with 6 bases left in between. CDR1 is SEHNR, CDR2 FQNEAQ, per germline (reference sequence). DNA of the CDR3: TGTGCCAGCAGCTTAAGGGGCGAGCAGTTCTTC. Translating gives CASSLRGEQFF.

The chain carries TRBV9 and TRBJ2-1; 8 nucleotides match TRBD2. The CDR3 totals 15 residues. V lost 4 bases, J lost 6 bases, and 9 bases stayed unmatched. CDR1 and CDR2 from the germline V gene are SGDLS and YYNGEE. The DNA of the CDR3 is TGTGCCAGCAGCCGACCCGGGACTAGTCGCAATGAGCAGTTCTTC. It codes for CASSRPGTSRNEQFF.

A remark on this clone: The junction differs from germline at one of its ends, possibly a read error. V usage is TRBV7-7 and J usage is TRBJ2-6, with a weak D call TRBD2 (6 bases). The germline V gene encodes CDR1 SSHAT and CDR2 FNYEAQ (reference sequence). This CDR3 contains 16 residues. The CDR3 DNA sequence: TGTGCTAGCAGCTTAGATTCCGGGGGAGGGGCCAACGTCCTGACTTTC. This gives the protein CASSLDSGGGANVLTF.

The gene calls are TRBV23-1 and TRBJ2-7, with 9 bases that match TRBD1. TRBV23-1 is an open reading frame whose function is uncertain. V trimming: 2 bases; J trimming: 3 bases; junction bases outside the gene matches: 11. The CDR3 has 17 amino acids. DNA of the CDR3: TGCGCCAGCAGTCAAATACAGGGACAGGGAGTTAACTACGAGCAGTACTTC. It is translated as CASSQIQGQGVNYEQYF.

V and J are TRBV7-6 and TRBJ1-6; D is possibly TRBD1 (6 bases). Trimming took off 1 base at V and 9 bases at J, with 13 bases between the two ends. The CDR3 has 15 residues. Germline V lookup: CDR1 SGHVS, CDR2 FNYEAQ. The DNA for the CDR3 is TGTGCCAGCAGCTTAGAGGGACAAGGCTTTTCACCCCTCCACTTT. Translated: CASSLEGQGFSPLHF.

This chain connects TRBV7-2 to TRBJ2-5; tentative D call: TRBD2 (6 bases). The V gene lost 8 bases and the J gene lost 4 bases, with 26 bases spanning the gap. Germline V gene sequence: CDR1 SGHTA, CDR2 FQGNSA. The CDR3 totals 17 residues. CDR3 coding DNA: TGTGCCAGCGGGATGTGGAGCGGGCGAGACCTCGCAGAGACCCAGTACTTC. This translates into CASGMWSGRDLAETQYF.

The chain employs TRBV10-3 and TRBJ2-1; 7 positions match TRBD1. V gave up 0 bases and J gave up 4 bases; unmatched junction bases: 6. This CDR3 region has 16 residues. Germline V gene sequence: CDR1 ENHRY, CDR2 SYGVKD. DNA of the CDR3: TGTGCCATCAGTGAGTCGCAACAGGGGCTATACAATGAGCAGTTCTTC. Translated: CAISESQQGLYNEQFF.

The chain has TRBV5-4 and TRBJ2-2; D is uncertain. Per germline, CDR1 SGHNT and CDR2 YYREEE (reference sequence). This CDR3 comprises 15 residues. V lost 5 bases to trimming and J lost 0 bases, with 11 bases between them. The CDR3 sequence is CASRSDFPNTGELFF. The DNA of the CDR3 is TGTGCCAGCAGATCCGACTTCCCGAACACCGGGGAGCTGTTTTTT.

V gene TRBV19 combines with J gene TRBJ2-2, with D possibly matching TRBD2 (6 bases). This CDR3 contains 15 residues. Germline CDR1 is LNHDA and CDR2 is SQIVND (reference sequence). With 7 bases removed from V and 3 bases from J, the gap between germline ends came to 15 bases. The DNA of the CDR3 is TGTGCCAGTACCCTGGAGGGCGGCCACACCGGGGAGCTGTTTTTT. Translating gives CASTLEGGHTGELFF.

This chain's CDR3 is CASSERAGGYNEQFF. In nucleotides, the CDR3 is TGTGCCAGCAGTGAACGGGCGGGGGGCTACAATGAGCAGTTCTTC. This chain links TRBV6-1 with TRBJ2-1, with 8 bases identical to TRBD2. V dropped 2 bases and J dropped 3; count of bases not matched to a gene: 3. The V gene's germline CDR1 is MNHNS and CDR2 SASEGT. The CDR3 runs to 15 residues.

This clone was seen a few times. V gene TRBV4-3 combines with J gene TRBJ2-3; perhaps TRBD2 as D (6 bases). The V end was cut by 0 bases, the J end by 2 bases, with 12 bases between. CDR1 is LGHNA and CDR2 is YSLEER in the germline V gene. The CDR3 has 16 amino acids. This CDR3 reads CASSQDFGGHTDTQYF. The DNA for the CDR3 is TGCGCCAGCAGCCAAGATTTCGGGGGTCACACAGATACGCAGTATTTT.

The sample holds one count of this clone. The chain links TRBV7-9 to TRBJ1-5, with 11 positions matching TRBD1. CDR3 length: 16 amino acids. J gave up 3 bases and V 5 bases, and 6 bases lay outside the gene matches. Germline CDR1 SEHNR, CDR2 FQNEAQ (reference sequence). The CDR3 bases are TGTGCCAGCAGCCGGACAGGGGGCGGAGACAATCAGCCCCAGCATTTT. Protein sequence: CASSRTGGGDNQPQHF.

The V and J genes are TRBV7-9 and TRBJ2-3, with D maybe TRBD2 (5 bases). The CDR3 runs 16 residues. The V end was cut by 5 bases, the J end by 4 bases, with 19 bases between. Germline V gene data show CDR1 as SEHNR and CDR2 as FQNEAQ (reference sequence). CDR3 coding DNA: TGTGCCAGCAGCCCCGGGGTAGTCTCCAGCGCAGATACGCAGTATTTT. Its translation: CASSPGVVSSADTQYF.

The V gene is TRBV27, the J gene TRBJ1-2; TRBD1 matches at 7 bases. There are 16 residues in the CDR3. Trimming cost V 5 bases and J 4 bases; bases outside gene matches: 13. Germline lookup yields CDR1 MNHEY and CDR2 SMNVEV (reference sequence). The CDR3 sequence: CASSLTPGQTVYGYTF. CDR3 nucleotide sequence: TGTGCCAGCAGTCTTACCCCGGGACAGACCGTCTATGGCTACACCTTC.

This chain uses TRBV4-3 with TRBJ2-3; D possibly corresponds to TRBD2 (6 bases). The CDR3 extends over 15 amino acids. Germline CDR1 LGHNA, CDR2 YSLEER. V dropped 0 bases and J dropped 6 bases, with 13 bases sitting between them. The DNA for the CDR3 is TGCGCCAGCAGCCAAGAAAGGGACTTGGGGGATACGCAGTATTTT. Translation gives CASSQERDLGDTQYF.

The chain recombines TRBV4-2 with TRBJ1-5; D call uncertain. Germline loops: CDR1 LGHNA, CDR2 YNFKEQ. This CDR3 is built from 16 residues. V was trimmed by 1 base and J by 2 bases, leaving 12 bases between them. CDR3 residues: CASSQGEGLGNQPQHF. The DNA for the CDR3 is TGTGCCAGCAGCCAAGGCGAGGGTTTGGGCAATCAGCCCCAGCATTTT.

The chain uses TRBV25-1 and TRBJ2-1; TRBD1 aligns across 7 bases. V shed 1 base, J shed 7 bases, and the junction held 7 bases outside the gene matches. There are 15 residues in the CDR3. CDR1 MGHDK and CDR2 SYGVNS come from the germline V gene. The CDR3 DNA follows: TGTGCCAGCAGTGAATTAACAGGGGAAGGGAATGAGCAGTTCTTC. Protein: CASSELTGEGNEQFF.

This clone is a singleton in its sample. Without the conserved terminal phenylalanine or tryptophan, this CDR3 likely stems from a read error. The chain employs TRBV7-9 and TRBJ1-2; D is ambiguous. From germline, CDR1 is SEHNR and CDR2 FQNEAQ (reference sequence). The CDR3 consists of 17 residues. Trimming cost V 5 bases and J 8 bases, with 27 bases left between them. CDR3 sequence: CASSARTRVPPPRGYTL. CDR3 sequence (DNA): TGTGCCAGCAGCGCAAGAACTCGGGTACCCCCGCCCCGAGGCTACACCCTC.

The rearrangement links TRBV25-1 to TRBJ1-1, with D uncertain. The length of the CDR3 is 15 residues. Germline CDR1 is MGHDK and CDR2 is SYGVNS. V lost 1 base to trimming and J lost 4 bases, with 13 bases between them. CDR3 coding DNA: TGTGCCAGCAGTGAATTATGGGTTGCAGGCACTGAAGCTTTCTTT. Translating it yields CASSELWVAGTEAFF.

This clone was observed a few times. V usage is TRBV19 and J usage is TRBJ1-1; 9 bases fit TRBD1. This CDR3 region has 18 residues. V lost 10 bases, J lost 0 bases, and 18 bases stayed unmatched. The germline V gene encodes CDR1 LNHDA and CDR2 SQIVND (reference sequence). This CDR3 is CATLPFDRGSLMNTEAFF. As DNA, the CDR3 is TGTGCCACCCTACCCTTCGACAGGGGGTCTCTGATGAACACTGAAGCTTTCTTT.

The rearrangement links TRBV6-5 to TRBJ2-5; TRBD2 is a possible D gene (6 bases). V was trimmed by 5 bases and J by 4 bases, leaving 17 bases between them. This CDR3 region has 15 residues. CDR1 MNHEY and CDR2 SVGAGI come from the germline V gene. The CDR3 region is CASSPPGAQTETQYF. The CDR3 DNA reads TGTGCCAGCAGTCCCCCGGGAGCGCAGACAGAGACCCAGTACTTC.